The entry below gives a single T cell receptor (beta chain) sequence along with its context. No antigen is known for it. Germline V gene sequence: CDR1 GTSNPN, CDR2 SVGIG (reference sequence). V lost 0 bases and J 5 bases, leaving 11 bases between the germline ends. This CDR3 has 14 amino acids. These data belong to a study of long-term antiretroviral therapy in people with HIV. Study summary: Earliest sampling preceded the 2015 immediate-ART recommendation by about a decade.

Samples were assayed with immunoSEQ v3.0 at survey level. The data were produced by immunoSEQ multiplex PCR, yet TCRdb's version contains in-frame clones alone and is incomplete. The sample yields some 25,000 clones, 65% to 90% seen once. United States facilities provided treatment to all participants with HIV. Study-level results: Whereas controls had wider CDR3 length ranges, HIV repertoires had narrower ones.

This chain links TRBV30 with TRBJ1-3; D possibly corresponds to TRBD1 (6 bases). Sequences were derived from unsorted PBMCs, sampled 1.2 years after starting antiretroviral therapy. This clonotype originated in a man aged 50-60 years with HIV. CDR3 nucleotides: TGTGCCTGGAGTGTACCGACAGGACGAAACACCATATATTTT. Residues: CAWSVPTGRNTIYF.